This TCR beta chain stems from a study of T cell responses to AZD1222 COVID-19 vaccine. Overall study findings and caveats: It was only a handful of AZD1222 recipients who were seropositive at baseline. Repertoire collection took place solely once the T cell response had peaked.

Germline V lookup: CDR1 SGHTA, CDR2 FQGNSA. Trimming took off 7 bases at V and 2 bases at J, with 11 bases between the two ends. This CDR3 region has 14 residues. The protocol was immunoSEQ multiplex PCR, while the TCRdb copy is restricted to in-frame clones and leaves out a portion. This sample carries approximately 80,000 clones, 90% of them seen once, and the ten largest clones take 3% to 3.5%. In this sample, this clone turned up once. Its antigen is unknown. Specimen: peripheral blood, collected 28 days after the second AZD1222 dose. The chain carries TRBV7-2 and TRBJ2-2, with D perhaps TRBD1 (6 bases). This TCR derives from an adult who received the AZD1222 COVID-19 vaccine. The CDR3 nucleotides read TGTGCCAGCATAAGGACAGCAAACACCGGGGAGCTGTTTTTT. It specifies CASIRTANTGELFF.